This TCR beta chain was documented in a study of OX40 agonist ivuxolimab in advanced cancers. Study-wide context: Dose-escalation patients suffered from hepatocellular carcinoma, melanoma, renal cell or head and neck cancer. General study points: Patients who responded partially at 0.1-3.0 mg/kg showed clonal expansion ranking among the lowest.

Germline loops: CDR1 SGHRS, CDR2 YFSETQ. This CDR3 spans 13 amino acids. Between the trimmed V and J ends, which lost 0 bases and 12 bases, there was a span of 13 bases. Assay used: immunoSEQ multiplex PCR; TCRdb lists only in-frame clones, some missing. The sample gives 15,000 or so clones, more than 75% of which show up once; 16% is in the top ten. On this clone itself: The antigen is unknown.

The V and J genes are TRBV5-1 and TRBJ2-1, with a tentative D call TRBD2 (5 bases). This receptor was obtained from an adult with an advanced solid tumor such as melanoma, head and neck, liver or kidney cancer. The starting material was CD4+ or CD8+ T cells sorted from blood, obtained in a trial of the OX40 agonist ivuxolimab. In DNA form, the CDR3 reads TGCGCCAGCAGCTTGGCACCCATCGAGGGGCAGTTCTTC. Translation gives CASSLAPIEGQFF.